This T cell receptor beta chain was identified in a study of graft-versus-host responses after intestinal transplantation. Study as a whole: Isolated intestinal, liver-intestinal, or multivisceral transplants had been given to the recipients. All recipients got anti-thymocyte globulin induction, then tacrolimus and steroids for 3 to 4 years.

The repertoire was sequenced with immunoSEQ multiplex PCR; TCRdb's copy has only in-frame clones and lacks some. The sample carries fewer than 130,000 clones, roughly 95% recorded once. On this clone: Its antigen is unidentified.

V gave up 1 base and J gave up 0 bases, with 9 bases separating them. CDR1 is SEHNR and CDR2 is FQNEAQ in the germline V gene (reference sequence). This CDR3 contains 15 residues. Overall study results and limits: The presence of high graft-versus-host to host-versus-graft clonal ratios in allografts characterized patients with graft-donor T cell macrochimerism. GvH clonotypes were identified within recipient marrow, with a subset emerging first in ileum or blood.

The chain links TRBV7-9 to TRBJ1-1; D remains ambiguous. The sequenced sample was unstimulated CD8+ T cells sorted from spleen or lymph node cells, obtained before intestinal transplant. The receptor's source is a human donor who received an intestinal transplant. The CDR3 nucleotides read TGTGCCAGCAGCTTAGTGGCCTTATTGAACACTGAAGCTTTCTTT. It encodes CASSLVALLNTEAFF.